A single sample is the source of the 24 T cell receptor beta chains below, sequenced in a study of cytomegalovirus exposure and HLA in healthy donors. The study ran its PCR with 60 Vbeta and 13 Jbeta primers. The protocol was immunoSEQ multiplex PCR, while the TCRdb copy is restricted to in-frame clones and leaves out a portion. Of tens of thousands of clones listed, around 68% are singletons. The sample taken for sequencing was PBMCs. The receptors here all came from a man under 40 in good health and CMV-seronegative.

The chain has TRBV6-1 and TRBJ2-1; a possible D gene is TRBD2 (6 bases). Trimming left V 5 bases short and J 6 bases short, with 14 bases between. Germline V CDR1 and CDR2: MNHNS, SASEGT. This CDR3 is 14 amino acids long. This CDR3 is CASSPTSLPNEQFF. CDR3 DNA: TGTGCCAGCAGTCCGACTAGTTTGCCCAATGAGCAGTTCTTC.

This clone was detected once. V is TRBV7-2 and J is TRBJ2-3; 7 bases align to TRBD2. Germline V gene data show CDR1 as SGHTA and CDR2 as FQGNSA. The CDR3 is 16 residues long. With V trimmed by 4 bases and J by 6 bases, 13 bases remained unmatched. The CDR3 loop is CASSWRPSGARDTQYF. Here the CDR3 DNA reads TGTGCCAGCAGCTGGAGGCCTAGCGGAGCTAGGGATACGCAGTATTTT.

The V call is TRBV27, the J call TRBJ2-2, with 9 bases matching TRBD2. J gave up 8 bases and V 6 bases, and 7 bases lay outside the gene matches. CDR3 size: 14 residues. The germline CDR1 and CDR2 sequences are MNHEY and SMNVEV (reference sequence). The CDR3 DNA sequence: TGTGCCAGCAGATTTAGCGGGAGTGGTGGGGAGCTGTTTTTT. Its protein product is CASRFSGSGGELFF.

In this sample, this clone turned up a few times. The genes are TRBV7-2 and TRBJ2-7; D is uncertain. CDR1 is SGHTA, CDR2 FQGNSA, per germline. V lost 5 bases and J lost 2, with 7 bases in between. The CDR3 runs 12 residues. CDR3 sequence: CASSGNTYEQYF. The DNA of the CDR3 is TGTGCCAGCAGCGGCAACACCTACGAGCAGTACTTC.

The V call is TRBV18, the J call TRBJ2-7; weak D call: TRBD2 (6 bases). Trimming took 3 bases from V and 6 from J, leaving 12 bases between them. The CDR3 sequence is 13 residues long. CDR1 and CDR2 from the germline V gene are KGHSH and LQKENI. CDR3 in DNA: TGTGCCAGCTCACCTGGGGGGTCTCTCGAGCAGTACTTC. Translating it yields CASSPGGSLEQYF.

The chain couples TRBV6-4 to TRBJ2-1; 7 nucleotides match TRBD2. Germline V gene data show CDR1 as MRHNA and CDR2 as SNTAGT. With 6 bases clipped from V and 0 bases from J, the junction kept 8 bases outside the gene matches. The CDR3 runs 16 residues. CDR3 residues: CASSSSAGISYNEQFF. The CDR3 DNA reads as TGTGCCAGCAGCTCCTCAGCGGGGATCTCCTACAATGAGCAGTTCTTC.

The J gene is TRBJ2-1, the V gene TRBV20-1; the D gene is possibly TRBD1 (5 bases). Per germline, CDR1 DFQATT and CDR2 SNEGSKA (reference sequence). Trimming pared 5 bases from V and 13 bases from J, leaving 15 bases between. This CDR3 contains 11 residues. CDR3 sequence reads: CSALRTYRQFF. Here the CDR3 DNA reads TGCAGTGCTCTGCGGACATACAGACAGTTCTTC.

The J gene is TRBJ2-2, the V gene TRBV27; 11 bases match TRBD1. There are 18 residues in the CDR3. Trimming took 6 bases from V and 2 from J; bases not matched to a gene: 11. Per the germline V gene, CDR1 is MNHEY and CDR2 is SMNVEV (reference sequence). CDR3 DNA: TGTGCCAGCAGGGACAGGGGGCCGCTAGCAGGCAACACCGGGGAGCTGTTTTTT. Translating it yields CASRDRGPLAGNTGELFF.

The chain has TRBV9 and TRBJ2-7, with 14 bases aligning to TRBD2. With 4 bases clipped from V and 4 bases from J, the junction kept 7 bases outside the gene matches. The CDR3 consists of 16 residues. Germline V gives CDR1 SGDLS, CDR2 YYNGEE. CDR3 protein: CASSSGLAGEGYEQYF. The CDR3 nucleotides are TGTGCCAGCAGCTCGGGACTAGCGGGAGAAGGATACGAGCAGTACTTC.

The CDR3: CASSPIGQGEGEAFF. For the CDR3, the DNA is TGCGCCAGCAGCCCGATTGGACAGGGCGAGGGTGAAGCTTTCTTT. V gene TRBV5-1 combines with J gene TRBJ1-1; 8 bases align to TRBD1. Unmatched junction bases numbered 12, after V lost 4 bases and J lost 7 bases. Germline CDR1 and CDR2: SGHRS and YFSETQ. CDR3 length equals 15 residues.

This clone was recorded once. The chain uses TRBV30 and TRBJ2-1; 7 bases line up with TRBD2. Germline-derived CDR1 and CDR2 are GTSNPN and SVGIG (reference sequence). The CDR3 extends over 14 amino acids. Germline trimming cut 4 bases from V and 7 bases from J; bases unmatched to any gene: 10. CDR3 sequence reads: CAWIAAGVGNEQFF. CDR3 DNA sequence: TGTGCCTGGATCGCGGCGGGAGTGGGGAATGAGCAGTTCTTC. The variable domain in full, completed from reference TRBV30 and TRBJ2-1, reads SQTIHQWPATLVQPVGSPLSLECTVEGTSNPNLYWYRQAAGRGLQLLFYSVGIGQISSEVPQNLSASRPQDRQFILSSKKLLLSDSGFYLCAWIAAGVGNEQFFGPGTRLTVL.

The V and J genes are TRBV5-1 and TRBJ1-1, with 9 bases that match TRBD1. Looked up from germline, CDR1 is SGHRS and CDR2 is YFSETQ. There are 12 residues in the CDR3. CDR3 protein: CASGTGGPEAFF. CDR3 DNA: TGCGCTTCTGGAACAGGGGGCCCTGAAGCTTTCTTT.

This sequence joins TRBV10-2 and TRBJ1-1; D remains unclear. The CDR3 totals 14 residues. V lost 2 bases and J 3 bases, leaving 10 bases between the germline ends. Per germline, CDR1 WSHSY and CDR2 SAAADI. CDR3 DNA: TGCGCCAGCAGTGAGACCGCAGAGGACACTGAAGCTTTCTTT. It specifies CASSETAEDTEAFF.

The chain carries TRBV2 and TRBJ2-1; 13 bases map to TRBD2. The V segment lost 9 bases and the J segment 1 base; nucleotides outside the gene matches: 15. The CDR3 is 19 amino acids. The germline gives CDR1 SNHLY, CDR2 FYNNEI. CDR3 in amino acids: CARTQQTSGRAVSYNEQFF. The CDR3 DNA follows: TGTGCCAGAACACAACAAACTAGCGGGAGGGCCGTATCCTACAATGAGCAGTTCTTC. Supplemented by reference TRBV2 and TRBJ2-1, the full variable domain reads EPEVTQTPSHQVTQMGQEVILRCVPISNHLYFYWYRQILGQKVEFLVSFYNNEISEKSEIFDDQFSVERPDGSNFTLKIRSTKLEDSAMYFCARTQQTSGRAVSYNEQFFGPGTRLTVL.

The chain couples TRBV6-5 to TRBJ1-2; TRBD1 might be the D (6 bases). V was pared by 5 bases and J by 0 bases, with 7 bases between. Per germline, CDR1 MNHEY and CDR2 SVGAGI. This CDR3 region has 13 residues. The CDR3 protein is CASSGTTNYGYTF. DNA for the CDR3: TGTGCCAGCAGTGGGACAACTAACTATGGCTACACCTTC.

This clone has only one observation. The chain links TRBV5-6 to TRBJ2-1, with 7 nucleotides matching TRBD2. J gave up 10 bases and V 1 base, and 14 bases lay outside the gene matches. Germline V gene lookup returns CDR1 SGHDT and CDR2 YYEEEE. CDR3 size: 16 residues. CDR3 DNA: TGTGCCAGCAGCTTGTTTGGGACTACCAGTCCAGCGGAGCAGTTCTTC. Amino acid sequence: CASSLFGTTSPAEQFF.

The genes are TRBV5-1 and TRBJ2-3; 14 bases are a match to TRBD2. The CDR3 covers 16 residues. Looked up from germline, CDR1 is SGHRS and CDR2 is YFSETQ. The ends lost 3 bases at V and 4 bases at J; junction bases unmatched: 4. The CDR3 protein is CASSSGLAGVSDTQYF. Here the CDR3 DNA reads TGCGCCAGCAGCTCGGGACTAGCGGGAGTGTCAGATACGCAGTATTTT.

The chain carries TRBV30 and TRBJ2-5, with a weak D call TRBD1 (6 bases). Germline-derived CDR1 and CDR2 are GTSNPN and SVGIG (reference sequence). Trimming removed 3 bases from V and 2 bases from J, with 13 bases in between. CDR3 length: 14 amino acids. The CDR3 DNA sequence: TGTGCCTGGAGCCTCGGACAGAGACAAGAGACCCAGTACTTC. Amino acids: CAWSLGQRQETQYF.

The chain combines TRBV6-5 with TRBJ1-2; D possibly corresponds to TRBD1 (5 bases). The CDR3 loop spans 13 amino acids. V lost 6 bases to trimming and J lost 7 bases, with 15 bases between them. Germline V CDR1 and CDR2: MNHEY, SVGAGI. The CDR3, as DNA: TGTGCCAGCAGACAAGACAGATTTGGTGGCTACACCTTC. Its protein is CASRQDRFGGYTF.

CDR3 region: CASRPSQVNTGELFF. The CDR3 nucleotides read TGTGCCAGTAGGCCGTCACAGGTGAACACCGGGGAGCTGTTTTTT. The rearrangement links TRBV19 to TRBJ2-2, with D perhaps matching TRBD1 (5 bases). The V gene's germline CDR1 is LNHDA and CDR2 SQIVND (reference sequence). The V and J ends lost 6 bases and 1 base respectively, with 12 bases between them. The CDR3 extends over 15 amino acids.

The chain is built from TRBV6-5 and TRBJ2-5; perhaps TRBD2 as D (5 bases). CDR1 and CDR2 from the germline V gene are MNHEY and SVGAGI. The ends were cut back, 4 bases at V and 4 bases at J, with 7 bases in the middle. There are 12 residues in the CDR3. CDR3 sequence reads: CASSFAGETQYF. The DNA of the CDR3 is TGTGCCAGCAGTTTCGCGGGAGAGACCCAGTACTTC.

This sequence joins TRBV4-2 and TRBJ2-5; no clear D. Deletions cut 0 bases from V and 2 bases from J, with 25 bases between. CDR1 is LGHNA and CDR2 is YNFKEQ in the germline V gene. The CDR3 length is 20 residues. The CDR3 coding sequence is TGTGCCAGCAGCCAAGATTTTTTCGGGTTCCGATCCTCAATACAAGAGACCCAGTACTTC. Translated: CASSQDFFGFRSSIQETQYF.

The chain uses TRBV25-1 and TRBJ1-5, with D possibly matching TRBD1 (6 bases). This CDR3 region has 15 residues. From germline, CDR1 is MGHDK and CDR2 SYGVNS. V was trimmed by 1 base and J by 7 bases, leaving 14 bases between them. Here the CDR3 reads CASSESGQGYQPQHF. In nucleotides, the CDR3 is TGTGCCAGCAGTGAATCTGGCCAGGGGTACCAGCCCCAGCATTTT.

The chain couples TRBV4-1 to TRBJ2-1, with a possible D match to TRBD2 (6 bases). V was cut by 0 bases and J by 2 bases, with 11 bases left in between. Germline V gene lookup returns CDR1 MGHRA and CDR2 YSYEKL. The CDR3 totals 16 residues. The CDR3 nucleotides are TGCGCCAGCAGCCAAGATAAAACGGGAGCCTACAATGAGCAGTTCTTC. Its protein is CASSQDKTGAYNEQFF.